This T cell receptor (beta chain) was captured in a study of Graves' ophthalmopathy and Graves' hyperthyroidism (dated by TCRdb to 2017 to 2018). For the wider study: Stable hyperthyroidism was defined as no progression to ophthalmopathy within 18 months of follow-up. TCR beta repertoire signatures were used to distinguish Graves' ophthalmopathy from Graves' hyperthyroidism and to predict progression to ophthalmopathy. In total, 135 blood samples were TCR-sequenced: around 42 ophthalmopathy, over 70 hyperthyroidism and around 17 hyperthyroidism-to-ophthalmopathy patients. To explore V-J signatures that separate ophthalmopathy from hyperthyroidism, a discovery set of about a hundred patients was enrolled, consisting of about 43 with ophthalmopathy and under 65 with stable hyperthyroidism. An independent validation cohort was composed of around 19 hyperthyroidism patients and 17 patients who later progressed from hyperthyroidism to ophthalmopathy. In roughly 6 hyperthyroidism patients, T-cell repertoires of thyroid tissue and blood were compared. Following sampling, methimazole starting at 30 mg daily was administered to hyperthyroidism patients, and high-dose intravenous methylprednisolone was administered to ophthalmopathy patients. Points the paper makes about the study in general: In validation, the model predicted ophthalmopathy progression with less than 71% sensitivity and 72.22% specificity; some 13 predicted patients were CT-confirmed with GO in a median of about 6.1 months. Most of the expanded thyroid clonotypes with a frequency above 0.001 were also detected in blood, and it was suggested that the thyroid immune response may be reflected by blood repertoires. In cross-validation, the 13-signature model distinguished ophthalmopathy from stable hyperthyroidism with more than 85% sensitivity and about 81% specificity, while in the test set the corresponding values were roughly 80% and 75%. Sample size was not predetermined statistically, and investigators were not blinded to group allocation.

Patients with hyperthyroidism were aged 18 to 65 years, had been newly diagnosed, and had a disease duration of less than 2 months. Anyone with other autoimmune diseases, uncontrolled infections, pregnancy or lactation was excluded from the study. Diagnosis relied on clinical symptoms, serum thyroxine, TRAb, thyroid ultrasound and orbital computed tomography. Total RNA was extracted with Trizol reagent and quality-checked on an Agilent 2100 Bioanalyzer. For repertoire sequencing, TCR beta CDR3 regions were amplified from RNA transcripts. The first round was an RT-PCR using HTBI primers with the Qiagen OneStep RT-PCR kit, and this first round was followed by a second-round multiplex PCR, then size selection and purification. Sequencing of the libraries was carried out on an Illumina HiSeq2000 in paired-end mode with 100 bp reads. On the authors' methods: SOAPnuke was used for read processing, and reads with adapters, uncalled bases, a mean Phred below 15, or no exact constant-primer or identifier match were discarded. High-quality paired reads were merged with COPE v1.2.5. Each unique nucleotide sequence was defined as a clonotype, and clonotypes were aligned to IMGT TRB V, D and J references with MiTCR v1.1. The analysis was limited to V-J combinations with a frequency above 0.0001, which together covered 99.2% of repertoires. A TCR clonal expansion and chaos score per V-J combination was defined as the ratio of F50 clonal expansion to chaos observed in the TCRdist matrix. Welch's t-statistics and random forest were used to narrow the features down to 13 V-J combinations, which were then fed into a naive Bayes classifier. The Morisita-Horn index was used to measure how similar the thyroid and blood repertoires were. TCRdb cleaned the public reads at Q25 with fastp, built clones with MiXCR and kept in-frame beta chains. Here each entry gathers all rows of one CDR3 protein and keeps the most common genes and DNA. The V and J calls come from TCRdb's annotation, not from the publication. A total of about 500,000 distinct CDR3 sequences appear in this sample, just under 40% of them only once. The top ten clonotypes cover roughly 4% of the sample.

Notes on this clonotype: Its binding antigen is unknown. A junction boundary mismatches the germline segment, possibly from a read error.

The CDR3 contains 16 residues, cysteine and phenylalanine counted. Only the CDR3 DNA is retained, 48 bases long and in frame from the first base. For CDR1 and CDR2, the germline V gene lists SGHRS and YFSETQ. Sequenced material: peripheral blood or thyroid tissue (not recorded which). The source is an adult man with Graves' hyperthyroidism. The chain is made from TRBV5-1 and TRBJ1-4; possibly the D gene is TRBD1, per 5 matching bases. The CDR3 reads CAGSPVEAGSFEKLFF. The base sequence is TGCGCCGGCAGCCCTGTCGAAGCAGGGAGTTTTGAAAAACTGTTTTTT.